This T cell receptor (beta chain) was recorded in a study of cytomegalovirus exposure and HLA in healthy donors. This clone was observed at least ten times. The CDR3 length is 13 residues. V lost 1 base and J 9 bases, leaving 10 bases between the germline ends. The germline V gene encodes CDR1 SGHTA and CDR2 FQGNSA. The PCR was carried out with 60 Vbeta primers and 13 Jbeta primers. Assay: immunoSEQ multiplex PCR; the TCRdb copy retains only in-frame clones and omits some. The sample holds around 120,000 clones, about 80% seen once. The chain recombines TRBV7-2 with TRBJ2-1; possibly TRBD2 for D (7 bases). The receptor was derived from a female donor in good health and CMV-seropositive. Sample: PBMCs. The CDR3 region has the DNA TGTGCCAGCAGCTTAGTTAGGGGGGGTGAGCAGTTCTTC. It encodes CASSLVRGGEQFF.